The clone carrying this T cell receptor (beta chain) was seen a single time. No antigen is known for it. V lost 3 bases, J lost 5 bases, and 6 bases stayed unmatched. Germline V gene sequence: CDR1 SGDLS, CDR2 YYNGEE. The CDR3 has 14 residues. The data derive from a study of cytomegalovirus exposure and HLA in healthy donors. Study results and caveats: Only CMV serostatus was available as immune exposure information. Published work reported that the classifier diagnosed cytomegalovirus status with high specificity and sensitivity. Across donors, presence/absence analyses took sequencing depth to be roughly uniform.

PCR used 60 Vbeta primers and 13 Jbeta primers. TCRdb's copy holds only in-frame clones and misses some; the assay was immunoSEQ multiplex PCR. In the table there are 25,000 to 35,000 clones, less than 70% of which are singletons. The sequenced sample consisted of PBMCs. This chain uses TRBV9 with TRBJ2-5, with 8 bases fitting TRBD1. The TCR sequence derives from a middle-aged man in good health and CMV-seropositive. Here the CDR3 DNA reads TGTGCCAGCAGCGGAGGACAGGGCTGGGAGACCCAGTACTTC. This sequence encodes CASSGGQGWETQYF.